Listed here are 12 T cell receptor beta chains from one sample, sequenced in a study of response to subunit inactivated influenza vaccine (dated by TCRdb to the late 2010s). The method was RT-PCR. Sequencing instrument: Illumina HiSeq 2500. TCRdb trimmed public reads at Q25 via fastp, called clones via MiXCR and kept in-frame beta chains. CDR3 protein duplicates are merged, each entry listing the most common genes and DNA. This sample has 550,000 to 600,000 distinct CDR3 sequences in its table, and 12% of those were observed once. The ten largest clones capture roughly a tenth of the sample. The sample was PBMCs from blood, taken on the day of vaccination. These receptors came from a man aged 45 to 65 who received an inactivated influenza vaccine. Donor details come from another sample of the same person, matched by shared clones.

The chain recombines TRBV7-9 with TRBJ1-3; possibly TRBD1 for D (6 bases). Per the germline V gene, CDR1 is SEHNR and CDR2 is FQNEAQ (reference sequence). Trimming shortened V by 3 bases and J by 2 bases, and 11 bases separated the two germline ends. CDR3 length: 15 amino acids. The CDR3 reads CASSLNQGPGNTIYF. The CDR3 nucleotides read TGTGCCAGCAGCTTGAACCAGGGGCCTGGAAACACCATATATTTT.

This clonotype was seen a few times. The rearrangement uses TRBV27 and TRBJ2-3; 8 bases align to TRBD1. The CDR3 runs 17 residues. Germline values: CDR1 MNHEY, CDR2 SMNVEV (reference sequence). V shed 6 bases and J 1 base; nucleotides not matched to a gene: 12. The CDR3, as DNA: TGTGCCAGCAGGGAGTACGGACAGGGATTCCGCACAGATACGCAGTATTTT. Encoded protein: CASREYGQGFRTDTQYF.

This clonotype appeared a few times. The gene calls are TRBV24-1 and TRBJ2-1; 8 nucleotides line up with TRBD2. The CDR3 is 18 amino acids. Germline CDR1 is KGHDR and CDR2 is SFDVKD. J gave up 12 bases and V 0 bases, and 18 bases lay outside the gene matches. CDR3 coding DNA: TGTGCCACCAGTGATTTGGACGGTGCGGGAGGCCTCTCCTGCGGGCAGTTCTTC. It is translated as CATSDLDGAGGLSCGQFF.

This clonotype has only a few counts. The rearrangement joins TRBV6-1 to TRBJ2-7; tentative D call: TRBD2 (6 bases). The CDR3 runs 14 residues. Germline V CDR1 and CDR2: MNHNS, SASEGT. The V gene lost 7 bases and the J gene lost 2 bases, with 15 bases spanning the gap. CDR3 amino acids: CASNTGTPTYEQYF. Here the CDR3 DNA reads TGTGCCAGCAACACCGGGACTCCAACCTACGAGCAGTACTTC.

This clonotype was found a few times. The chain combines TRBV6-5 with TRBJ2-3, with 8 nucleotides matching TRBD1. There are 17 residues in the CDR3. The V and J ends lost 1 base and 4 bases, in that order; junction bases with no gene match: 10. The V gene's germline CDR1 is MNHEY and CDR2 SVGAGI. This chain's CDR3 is CASSYLDFRGRADTQYF. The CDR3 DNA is TGTGCCAGCAGTTACTTAGATTTCAGGGGGCGCGCAGATACGCAGTATTTT.

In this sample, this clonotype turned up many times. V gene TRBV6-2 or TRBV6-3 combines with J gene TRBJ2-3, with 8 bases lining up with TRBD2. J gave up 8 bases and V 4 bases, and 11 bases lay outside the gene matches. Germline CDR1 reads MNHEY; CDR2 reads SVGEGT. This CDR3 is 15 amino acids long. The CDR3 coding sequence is TGTGCCAGCAGTTCCTCCGGGACTAGGATGGGTACGCAGTATTTT. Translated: CASSSSGTRMGTQYF.

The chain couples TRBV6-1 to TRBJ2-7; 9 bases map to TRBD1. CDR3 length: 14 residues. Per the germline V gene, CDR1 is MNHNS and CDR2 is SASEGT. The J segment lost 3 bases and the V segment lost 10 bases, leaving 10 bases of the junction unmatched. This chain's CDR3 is CATKAGTGIYEQYF. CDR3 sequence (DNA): TGTGCCACCAAGGCCGGGACAGGGATCTACGAGCAGTACTTC.

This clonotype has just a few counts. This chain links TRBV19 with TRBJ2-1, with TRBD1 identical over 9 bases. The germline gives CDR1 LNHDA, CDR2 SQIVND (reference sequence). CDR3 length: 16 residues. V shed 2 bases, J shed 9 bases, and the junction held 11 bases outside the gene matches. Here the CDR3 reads CASSIYGTGPFGEQFF. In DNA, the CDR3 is TGTGCCAGTAGTATATATGGGACAGGGCCTTTCGGTGAGCAGTTCTTC.

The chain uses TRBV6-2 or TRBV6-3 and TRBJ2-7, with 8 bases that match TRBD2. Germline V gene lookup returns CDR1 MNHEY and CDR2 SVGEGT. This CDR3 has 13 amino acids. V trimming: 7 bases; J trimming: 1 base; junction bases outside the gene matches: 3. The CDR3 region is CASNIAGSYEQYF. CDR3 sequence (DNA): TGTGCCAGCAATATAGCGGGGTCCTACGAGCAGTACTTC.

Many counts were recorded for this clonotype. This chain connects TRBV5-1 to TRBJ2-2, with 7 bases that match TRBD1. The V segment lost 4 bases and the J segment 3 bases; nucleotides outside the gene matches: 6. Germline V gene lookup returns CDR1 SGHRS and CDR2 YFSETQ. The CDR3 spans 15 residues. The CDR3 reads CASSHGTADTGELFF. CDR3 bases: TGCGCCAGCAGCCACGGGACAGCCGACACCGGGGAGCTGTTTTTT.

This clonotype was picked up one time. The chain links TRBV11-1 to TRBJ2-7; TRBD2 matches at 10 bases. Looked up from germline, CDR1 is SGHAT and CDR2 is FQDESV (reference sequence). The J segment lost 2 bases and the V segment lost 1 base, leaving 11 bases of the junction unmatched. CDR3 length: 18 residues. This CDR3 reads CASSLGGARTSGTYEQYF. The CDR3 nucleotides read TGTGCCAGCAGCTTAGGAGGTGCGCGAACTAGCGGGACCTACGAGCAGTACTTC.

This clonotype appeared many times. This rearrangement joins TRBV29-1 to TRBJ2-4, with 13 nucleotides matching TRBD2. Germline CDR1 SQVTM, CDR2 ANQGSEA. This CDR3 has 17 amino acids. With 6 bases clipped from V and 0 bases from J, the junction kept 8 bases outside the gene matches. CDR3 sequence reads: CSVTTSGRVLAKNIQYF. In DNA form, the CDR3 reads TGCAGCGTGACCACTAGCGGGAGGGTTCTAGCCAAAAACATTCAGTACTTC.